This T cell receptor (beta chain) was sequenced in a study of Graves' ophthalmopathy and Graves' hyperthyroidism. This CDR3 is built from 12 residues. Between the trimmed V and J ends, which lost 1 base and 6 bases, there was a span of 9 bases. Germline V CDR1 and CDR2: GTSNPN, SVGIG (reference sequence). The sequenced template was RNA, covering the TCR beta CDR3 region. The library came from an HTBI-primed first-round RT-PCR and a second-round multiplex PCR. TCRdb processed the multiplex PCR reads anew with MiXCR; each CDR3 protein has one entry. The sample consists of roughly 700,000 distinct CDR3 sequences, 40% of them appearing once. This clonotype turned up a few times.

The sequence came from an adult man with Graves' ophthalmopathy. This chain connects TRBV30 to TRBJ2-5, with D perhaps being TRBD1 or TRBD2 (6 bases each). Sequenced input: peripheral blood. CDR3 coding DNA: TGTGCCTGGAGTGGGGGGGCGAAGACCCAGTACTTC. This codes for CAWSGGAKTQYF.